The clone carrying this TCR beta chain was seen ten or more times. Its specificity is unknown. The V gene's germline CDR1 is DFQATT and CDR2 SNEGSKA (reference sequence). Germline trimming cut 5 bases from V and 4 bases from J; bases unmatched to any gene: 7. CDR3 size: 14 residues. Patients aged 18 to 65 with hyperthyroidism were newly diagnosed, with duration under 2 months. Fresh peripheral blood, under 13 ml, was the source of the PBMCs. The record originates from a study of T cells in Graves' hyperthyroidism and ophthalmopathy. The investigators amplified TCR beta CDR3 regions from RNA transcripts. When the TCR CDR3 underwent first-round RT-PCR, the HTBI primer set was used. TCRdb re-analysed the multiplex PCR reads in MiXCR, keeping a single row per CDR3 protein. The sample consists of some 700,000 distinct CDR3 sequences, roughly a sixth of them appearing once. Regarding the study as a whole: In the analysis, a 13 V-J model separated ophthalmopathy from stable hyperthyroidism.

The J gene is TRBJ2-1, the V gene TRBV20-1; 8 bases are shared with TRBD1. Sequencing input: blood. The TCR comes from a man in his forties or fifties with Graves' hyperthyroidism. The CDR3 loop reads CSASDRGHYNEQFF. CDR3 nucleotide sequence: TGCAGTGCTTCTGACAGGGGCCATTACAATGAGCAGTTCTTC.